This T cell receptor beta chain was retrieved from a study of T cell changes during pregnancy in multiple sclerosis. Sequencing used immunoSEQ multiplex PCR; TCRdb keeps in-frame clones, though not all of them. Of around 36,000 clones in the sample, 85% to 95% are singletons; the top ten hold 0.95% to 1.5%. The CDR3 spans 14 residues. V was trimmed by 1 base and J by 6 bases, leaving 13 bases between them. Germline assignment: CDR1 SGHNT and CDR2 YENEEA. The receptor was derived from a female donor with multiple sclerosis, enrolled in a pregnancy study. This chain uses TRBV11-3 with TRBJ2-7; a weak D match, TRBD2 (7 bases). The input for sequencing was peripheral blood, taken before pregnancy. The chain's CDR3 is CASSLAAGEGEQYF. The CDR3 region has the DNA TGTGCCAGCAGCTTAGCCGCAGGGGAGGGCGAGCAGTACTTC.